A single T cell receptor beta chain is shown here with its context. Its antigen remains unidentified. Generated by immunoSEQ multiplex PCR, the TCRdb table keeps only in-frame clones and is missing some. Here the sample spans roughly 2 million clones, 90% to 95% being singletons. This sample was included in a study of shared clonotypes between healthy human individuals. Notes on the study in general: Even with large depth, rarefaction showed that sorted-subset sequencing was incomplete.

Sequencing used naive CD4+ T cells sorted from blood. Sample subset: CD45RA+ positively selected. The sequence derives from a man aged 18 to 29 in good health.

CDR3 protein: CASSNGTAYGYTF. The CDR3 DNA is TGTGCCAGCAGCAACGGGACGGCATATGGCTACACCTTC. The chain carries TRBV7-9 and TRBJ1-2; D may be TRBD1 (5 bases). The CDR3 runs 13 residues. V lost 5 bases and J 5 bases, leaving 12 bases between the germline ends. The V gene's germline CDR1 is SEHNR and CDR2 FQNEAQ (reference sequence).